Listed below are T cell receptor beta chains from one sample, sequenced in a study of T cell clones after liver transplantation. The data were produced by immunoSEQ multiplex PCR, yet TCRdb's version contains in-frame clones alone and is incomplete. The repertoire includes 49,000 or so clones, roughly 70% of them detected once, and 8.5% to 10% sits in the top ten. Material: CD4+ T cells from blood, obtained 54 months after liver transplant. Receptors originate from a human patient who received a liver transplant. Among the T cells, some may be from the graft donor. Both conserved end residues are part of each CDR3. The order of the fields is V gene, D gene, clone size, J gene, CDR3 DNA, CDR3 protein. D genes are given only for firm matches. Some rows mark clone size as missing; the rest say once, few, many or name a class of expanded clone.

v_call: TRBV19
d_call: -
clone_size: -
j_call: TRBJ1-2
cdr3_nt: TGTGCCAGTAGTCCACGTCAGGGATTAGGGTATGGCTACACCTTC
cdr3_aa: CASSPRQGLGYGYTF

v_call: TRBV7-2
d_call: -
clone_size: few
j_call: TRBJ2-3
cdr3_nt: TGTGCCAGCAGCGCCTCACTTCTAGCGAATACGCAGTATTTT
cdr3_aa: CASSASLLANTQYF

v_call: TRBV9
d_call: -
clone_size: few
j_call: TRBJ1-6
cdr3_nt: TGTGCCAGCAGCCTCCGGGGGGAGGGTTCACCCCTCCACTTT
cdr3_aa: CASSLRGEGSPLHF

v_call: TRBV9
d_call: TRBD1
clone_size: few
j_call: TRBJ2-3
cdr3_nt: TGTGCCAGCAGCGACAGGGGCGGCACAGATACGCAGTATTTT
cdr3_aa: CASSDRGGTDTQYF

v_call: TRBV2
d_call: TRBD1
clone_size: -
j_call: TRBJ2-3
cdr3_nt: TGTGCCAGCAGGCCTCGCACAGGGGCGGCGCAGTATTTT
cdr3_aa: CASRPRTGAAQYF

v_call: TRBV7-7
d_call: TRBD2
clone_size: -
j_call: TRBJ2-3
cdr3_nt: TGTGCTAGCAGCTTAGCGAGCGGGGGAACAGATACGCAGTATTTT
cdr3_aa: CASSLASGGTDTQYF

v_call: TRBV28
d_call: -
clone_size: -
j_call: TRBJ1-2
cdr3_nt: TGTGCCAGCAGGGAGGGACAACTGCGAAACTATGGCTACACCTTC
cdr3_aa: CASREGQLRNYGYTF

v_call: TRBV2
d_call: -
clone_size: -
j_call: TRBJ2-1
cdr3_nt: TGTGCCAGCAAGGGGGGGGGCCGCAATGAGCAGTTCTTC
cdr3_aa: CASKGGGRNEQFF

v_call: TRBV5-1
d_call: -
clone_size: few
j_call: TRBJ1-3
cdr3_nt: TGCGCCAGCAGCTTAAAGAGCTCTGGAAACACCATATATTTT
cdr3_aa: CASSLKSSGNTIYF

v_call: TRBV10-1
d_call: -
clone_size: -
j_call: TRBJ2-3
cdr3_nt: TGCGCCAGCAATTCTGGCACAGATACGCAGTATTTT
cdr3_aa: CASNSGTDTQYF

v_call: TRBV7-2
d_call: TRBD1
clone_size: -
j_call: TRBJ1-5
cdr3_nt: TGTGCCAGCAGCTTAGGACAGGGGGCATGGAATCAGCCCCAGCATTTT
cdr3_aa: CASSLGQGAWNQPQHF

v_call: TRBV2
d_call: -
clone_size: -
j_call: TRBJ2-7
cdr3_nt: TGTGCCAGCAGGGAGGGGTTAGGCAGACGGGACGAGCAGTACTTC
cdr3_aa: CASREGLGRRDEQYF

v_call: TRBV5-1
d_call: TRBD1
clone_size: -
j_call: TRBJ1-2
cdr3_nt: TGCGCCAGCAGCTCAGGGACAGGAGGCTATGGCTACACCTTC
cdr3_aa: CASSSGTGGYGYTF

v_call: TRBV25-1
d_call: TRBD1
clone_size: -
j_call: TRBJ2-7
cdr3_nt: TGTGCCAGCAGTCCAAACGACAGGGTGGGAGAGCAGTACTTC
cdr3_aa: CASSPNDRVGEQYF

v_call: TRBV7-7
d_call: -
clone_size: few
j_call: TRBJ1-1
cdr3_nt: TGTGCCAGCAGCTTAGGTGAGAACACTGAAGCTTTCTTT
cdr3_aa: CASSLGENTEAFF

v_call: TRBV30
d_call: TRBD2
clone_size: -
j_call: TRBJ2-7
cdr3_nt: TGTGCCTGGAGTGTACTAGCGGGGGCCTACGAGCAGTACTTC
cdr3_aa: CAWSVLAGAYEQYF

v_call: TRBV5-6
d_call: -
clone_size: -
j_call: TRBJ1-2
cdr3_nt: TGTGCCAGCAGCTCAAGGTTGAAAAGCTATGGCTACACCTTC
cdr3_aa: CASSSRLKSYGYTF

v_call: TRBV28
d_call: TRBD1
clone_size: -
j_call: TRBJ1-1
cdr3_nt: TGTGCCAGCAGCCTCGGGACAGTTCCCTCTGAAGCTTTCTTT
cdr3_aa: CASSLGTVPSEAFF

v_call: TRBV18
d_call: -
clone_size: many
j_call: TRBJ1-5
cdr3_nt: TGTGCCAGCTCACCGGACAATCAGCCCCAGCATTTT
cdr3_aa: CASSPDNQPQHF

v_call: TRBV2
d_call: -
clone_size: few
j_call: TRBJ1-2
cdr3_nt: TGTGCCAGCACCGGGGCTATACGGGGAGGCTACACCTTC
cdr3_aa: CASTGAIRGGYTF

v_call: TRBV5-4
d_call: TRBD1
clone_size: few
j_call: TRBJ1-3
cdr3_nt: TGTGCCAGCACCTCCGGGACAGGGGGCGTACTGGGCGGAAACACCATATATTTT
cdr3_aa: CASTSGTGGVLGGNTIYF

v_call: TRBV4-2
d_call: TRBD2
clone_size: -
j_call: TRBJ2-3
cdr3_nt: TGTGCCAGCAGCCAGCGACTAGCGGGGGGCACAGATACGCAGTATTTT
cdr3_aa: CASSQRLAGGTDTQYF

v_call: TRBV28
d_call: -
clone_size: few
j_call: TRBJ1-6
cdr3_nt: TGTGCCAGCAGCGCCTACTGGCGGAATAATTCACCCCTCCACTTT
cdr3_aa: CASSAYWRNNSPLHF